A selection of T cell receptor beta chains follows, all from one sample in a study of spatial heterogeneity in lung cancer. Via MiXCR, TCRdb re-called the 5' RACE reads, giving one row per CDR3 protein. The sample contains tens of thousands of distinct CDR3 sequences, approximately 13% of which appear only once. The material was PBMCs, obtained at surgery. Receptors originate from a male donor with early-stage non-small cell lung cancer. Each CDR3 is given with its conserved first and last residue. Fields, in order: CDR3 protein, J gene, V gene.

CASSLAIQGSYEQYF,TRBJ2-7,TRBV7-2
CASSEGLAANTGELFF,TRBJ2-2,TRBV5-1
CASSTRTGTRQETQYF,TRBJ2-5,TRBV7-8
CASTGTGPPIDTQYF,TRBJ2-3,TRBV10-3
CASVPQGVNHEQYF,TRBJ2-7,TRBV7-8
CASSPRQGIDTQYF,TRBJ2-3,TRBV27
CASSLDSPGGPQHF,TRBJ1-5,TRBV5-1
CASRAGETQYF,TRBJ2-5,TRBV11-2
CASSITDLPSTDTQYF,TRBJ2-3,TRBV21-1
CASSFWDRAADTQYF,TRBJ2-3,TRBV27
CASRPTVSNSPLHF,TRBJ1-6,TRBV7-9
CASSYTPSYEQYF,TRBJ2-7,TRBV6-5
CASSHHGQGANQPQHF,TRBJ1-5,TRBV4-1
CASSPLAGGRGETQYF,TRBJ2-5,TRBV5-5
CASSPGSGNSPLHF,TRBJ1-6,TRBV18
CSVVPTPRANEQYF,TRBJ2-7,TRBV29-1
CASLGTSGADTQYF,TRBJ2-3,TRBV5-1
CASSQRSQEPYEQYF,TRBJ2-7,TRBV23-1
CASSVALADSYEQYF,TRBJ2-7,TRBV9
CSAIRGAEAFF,TRBJ1-1,TRBV20-1
CASSLRLEGELFF,TRBJ2-2,TRBV4-2
CASTELSRGAVLHTQYF,TRBJ2-3,TRBV7-6
CASRTAGADTQYF,TRBJ2-3,TRBV7-9
CASSVTGARNGELFF,TRBJ2-2,TRBV5-1
CASLPPTGGNTGELFF,TRBJ2-2,TRBV18
CASSEGGLETQYF,TRBJ2-5,TRBV10-2
CSAHGQGRFDTQYF,TRBJ2-3,TRBV20-1
CASSPNGLARETQYF,TRBJ2-5,TRBV6-2/TRBV6-3
CASSSDRGRGQPQHF,TRBJ1-5,TRBV7-8
CASSAHSPLHF,TRBJ1-6,TRBV2
CASSLEVASDTQYF,TRBJ2-3,TRBV7-8
CSAKSYFSYEQYF,TRBJ2-7,TRBV20-1
CASSFGGNEQYF,TRBJ2-7,TRBV11-1
CASSVGGLAYSPLHF,TRBJ1-6,TRBV9
CSVGSGGRTDTQYF,TRBJ2-3,TRBV29-1
CASSLAGQGLYEQYF,TRBJ2-7,TRBV5-1
CASSLGTDRGRGGELFF,TRBJ2-2,TRBV7-8
CASSLPSKANTGELFF,TRBJ2-2,TRBV7-3
CSAKPWTGSTDTQYF,TRBJ2-3,TRBV20-1
CASSLGGGLQETQYF,TRBJ2-5,TRBV5-1
CASSSGLAGPYEQYF,TRBJ2-7,TRBV7-7
CSVETPRGLGYGYTF,TRBJ1-2,TRBV29-1
CASSLAQGVGTEAFF,TRBJ1-1,TRBV7-8
CRGTGGNYGYTF,TRBJ1-2,TRBV20-1
CASSLDAGGTDTQYF,TRBJ2-3,TRBV7-2
CASSLLGVPSYEQYF,TRBJ2-7,TRBV5-5
CASSFWQGSYEQYF,TRBJ2-7,TRBV28
CASSFGQADSPLHF,TRBJ1-6,TRBV5-1
CASSLRPGEIGNEQFF,TRBJ2-1,TRBV5-1
CASSPQGGTDNEQFF,TRBJ2-1,TRBV5-1
CASIDRSTDTQYF,TRBJ2-3,TRBV6-1
CASSIAGGRYTQYF,TRBJ2-3,TRBV12-3/TRBV12-4
CASSQGSGDQTQYF,TRBJ2-5,TRBV4-2
CASSLEQSNEQYF,TRBJ2-7,TRBV7-8
CASSQEVSPAYGYTF,TRBJ1-2,TRBV14
CASSQDPTQGPQHF,TRBJ1-5,TRBV14